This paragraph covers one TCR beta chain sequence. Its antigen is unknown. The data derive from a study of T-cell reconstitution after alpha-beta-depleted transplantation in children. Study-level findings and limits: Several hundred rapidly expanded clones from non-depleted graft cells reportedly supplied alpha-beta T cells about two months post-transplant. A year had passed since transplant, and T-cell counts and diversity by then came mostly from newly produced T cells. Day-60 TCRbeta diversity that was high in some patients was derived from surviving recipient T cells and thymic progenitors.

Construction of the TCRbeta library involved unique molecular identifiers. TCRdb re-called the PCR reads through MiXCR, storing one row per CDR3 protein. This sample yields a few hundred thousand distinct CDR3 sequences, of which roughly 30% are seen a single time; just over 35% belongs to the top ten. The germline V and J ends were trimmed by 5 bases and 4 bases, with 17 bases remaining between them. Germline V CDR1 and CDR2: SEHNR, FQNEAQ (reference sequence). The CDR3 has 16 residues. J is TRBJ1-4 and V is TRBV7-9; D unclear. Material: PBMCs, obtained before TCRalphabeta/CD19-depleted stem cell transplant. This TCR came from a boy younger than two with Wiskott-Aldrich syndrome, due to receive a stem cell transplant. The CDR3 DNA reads TGTGCCAGCAGCGATAGAATGCCGTTTCATAATGAAAAACTGTTTTTT. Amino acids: CASSDRMPFHNEKLFF.